This T cell receptor (beta chain) was retrieved from a study of blood T cell repertoires in COVID-19 (dated by TCRdb to 2018 to 2021). In terms of the full investigation: Collaborator samples came from the United States, Italy and Spain and covered acute and convalescent phases of COVID-19. Deeply sampled blood TCRbeta repertoires from subjects exposed to, actively infected with, or recovered from COVID-19 were included in the dataset. The sample metadata nearly always contained a de-identified subject ID, COVID-19 status, age in years and sex. The prospective study material was composed of cDNA or gDNA derived from T cells, B-cell-depleted T cells, or PBMCs. The repertoires were released in a freely available public database meant as a resource for research on the immune response to SARS-CoV-2. Samples came from the ongoing ImmuneRACE study (first 160 participants) plus 1,254 subjects from 6 global collaborators. HLA class I and class II types, where available, came from metadata supplied by the sample provider rather than from assay-based typing.

As regards this clone: The specificity of this receptor is unknown. The input lacks base qualities; no much larger clone sits a single base away.

The immunoSEQ Assay, a bias-controlled multiplex PCR, was used to amplify TCRbeta CDR3 regions from genomic DNA. Per the authors' processing: The number of nucleated cells in each sample was estimated by amplification of reference gene primers within the assay. To quantify the absolute abundance of each unique TCRbeta CDR3 rearrangement, sequence reads were collapsed and filtered. For each sample, productive Simpson clonality was calculated by taking the square root of Simpson's diversity index across productive rearrangements. TCRdb carries this immuneACCESS record with in-frame sequences only. Its versions omit some clonotypes, under half of them owing to an unresolved V gene in the studies checked, with the rest unexplained. V and J calls and clone size follow that table, whereas D and trimming were derived from the DNA. Across this sample there are 170,000 or so clones, with about 80% seen only once. The ten largest clones represent approximately 1.5% of the sample.

Including the terminal cysteine and phenylalanine, the CDR3 comprises 16 residues. Solely the CDR3 DNA is kept, with 48 bases framed from the first base. The germline V gene gives CDR1 as SGHRS and CDR2 as YFSETQ. Germline trimming: 2 bases from V, 0 bases from J; junction bases outside gene matches: 5. General findings and caveats noted by the study authors: The quantity of clinical and demographic metadata differed by source and by participant and was supplied without curation.

Each collaborating institution followed its own protocols to collect whole blood in K2EDTA tubes. For TCRbeta analysis, collaborators shipped samples as frozen whole blood, isolated PBMCs, or DNA extracted from either of those sample types. The sequenced sample was peripheral blood. The sequence was collected from a human donor in a cohort sampled during active COVID-19. The V gene is TRBV5-1 and the J gene is TRBJ2-1; 7 bases in the junction line up with TRBD2. The encoded CDR3 is CASSFREASSYNEQFF. The nucleotides read TGCGCCAGCAGCTTCCGGGAGGCTAGCTCCTACAATGAGCAGTTCTTC.